These T cell receptor beta chains were read from a single sample in a study of blood T cell repertoires in COVID-19. Libraries were prepared by immunoSEQ multiplex PCR; TCRdb keeps only in-frame clonotypes and omits some of them. The table has 200,000 to 300,000 clones, about 80% seen once. Sequencing input: peripheral blood. The receptors originated from a woman aged 80 or over with acute or convalescent COVID-19. Each CDR3 is given with its conserved first and last residue. Fields, in order: D gene, clone size, V gene, CDR3 length, J gene, CDR3 protein, CDR3 DNA. D genes are given only for firm matches. A row's size may be missing; if present it is once, few, many or a size class.

.	.	TRBV28	11	TRBJ2-7	CASSSAREQYF	TGTGCCAGCAGCAGCGCGCGAGAGCAGTACTTC
.	few	TRBV7-9	16	TRBJ1-3	CASSLVTGRSGNTIYF	TGTGCCAGCAGCTTAGTGACAGGTCGCTCTGGAAACACCATATATTTT
.	.	TRBV6-1	14	TRBJ1-2	CASSEAESGYGYTF	TGTGCCAGCAGTGAAGCGGAATCGGGCTATGGCTACACCTTC
TRBD1	.	TRBV2	17	TRBJ1-5	CASYLDGTGGRNQPQHF	TGTGCCAGCTACCTGGACGGGACAGGGGGCCGAAATCAGCCCCAGCATTTT
.	few	TRBV7-3	18	TRBJ2-6	CASSTRAGRSSGANVLTF	TGTGCCAGCAGCACACGCGCGGGGCGAAGCTCTGGGGCCAACGTCCTGACTTTC
TRBD1	.	TRBV29-1	15	TRBJ2-3	CSVHRGISSTDTQYF	TGCAGCGTGCACAGGGGCATTTCTAGCACAGATACGCAGTATTTT
TRBD1	.	TRBV19	19	TRBJ1-3	CASSIAPPTGVFSGNTIYF	TGTGCCAGTAGTATAGCCCCTCCGACAGGGGTCTTCTCTGGAAACACCATATATTTT
TRBD1	.	TRBV5-1	14	TRBJ1-2	CASSLEQGAGGYTF	TGCGCCAGCAGCTTGGAACAGGGGGCTGGCGGCTACACCTTC
.	.	TRBV24-1	16	TRBJ2-2	CATSDTGSKGTGELFF	TGTGCCACCAGTGATACAGGGTCGAAAGGAACCGGGGAGCTGTTTTTT
.	.	TRBV19	13	TRBJ1-2	CASSIGRFYGYTF	TGTGCCAGTAGTATCGGCAGGTTCTATGGCTACACCTTC
.	.	TRBV5-1	15	TRBJ2-3	CASSLSGGGTDTQYF	TGCGCCAGCAGCTTGTCGGGGGGCGGCACAGATACGCAGTATTTT
.	.	TRBV30	14	TRBJ1-1	CAWSVARAATEAFF	TGTGCCTGGAGTGTAGCCAGGGCAGCCACTGAAGCTTTCTTT
TRBD1	once	TRBV3-1/TRBV3-2	13	TRBJ1-2	CASSRTGSYGYTF	TGTGCCAGCAGCCGGACAGGGAGCTATGGCTACACCTTC
.	few	TRBV2	14	TRBJ1-1	CASSPTEINTEAFF	TGTGCCAGCAGTCCAACGGAGATCAACACTGAAGCTTTCTTT
.	few	TRBV9	15	TRBJ1-1	CASSVGEVLNTEAFF	TGTGCCAGCAGCGTAGGTGAGGTGCTGAACACTGAAGCTTTCTTT
TRBD1	.	TRBV5-1	16	TRBJ1-3	CASSPGTGSTGNTIYF	TGCGCCAGCAGCCCCGGGACAGGTTCTACTGGAAACACCATATATTTT
TRBD1	.	TRBV18	17	TRBJ1-5	CASSRDSGGGSNQPQHF	TGTGCCAGCTCAAGGGACAGCGGAGGAGGTAGCAATCAGCCCCAGCATTTT
TRBD2	.	TRBV13	15	TRBJ2-3	CASLQWGGDTDTQYF	TGTGCCAGCCTTCAATGGGGGGGGGACACAGATACGCAGTATTTT
TRBD2	.	TRBV2	13	TRBJ2-5	CASSPGLQETQYF	TGTGCCAGCAGCCCGGGACTACAAGAGACCCAGTACTTC
TRBD1	.	TRBV9	13	TRBJ2-5	CASSTGQQETQYF	TGTGCCAGCAGCACGGGACAGCAAGAGACCCAGTACTTC
TRBD1	.	TRBV19	18	TRBJ1-1	CASSIESINRGKNTEAFF	TGTGCCAGTAGTATAGAATCGATCAACAGGGGAAAGAACACTGAAGCTTTCTTT
.	.	TRBV18	15	TRBJ1-5	CASSPEGYSNQPQHF	TGTGCCAGCTCACCGGAGGGCTATAGCAATCAGCCCCAGCATTTT
.	.	TRBV19	12	TRBJ2-7	CASSGGPREQYF	TGTGCCAGTAGCGGGGGGCCCAGAGAGCAGTACTTC
.	.	TRBV15	14	TRBJ1-6	CATSRDRDKFPLHF	TGTGCCACCAGCAGAGATCGGGACAAGTTCCCCCTCCACTTT
.	.	TRBV5-4	15	TRBJ2-1	CASSLVTGSNNEQFF	TGTGCCAGCAGCTTGGTTACAGGGAGCAACAATGAGCAGTTCTTC
.	.	TRBV12-3/TRBV12-4	13	TRBJ1-6	CASRQDYNSPLHF	TGTGCCAGCAGACAGGATTATAATTCACCCCTCCACTTT
.	.	TRBV27	16	TRBJ2-1	CASSLRPSGTYNEQFF	TGTGCCAGCAGTTTAAGGCCCTCGGGGACCTACAATGAGCAGTTCTTC
TRBD1	.	TRBV29-1	15	TRBJ1-5	CSVGDRAGRNQPQHF	TGCAGCGTTGGGGACAGGGCTGGGAGGAATCAGCCCCAGCATTTT
.	.	TRBV18	13	TRBJ2-5	CASSPGRLETQYF	TGTGCCAGCTCACCAGGGAGGTTAGAGACCCAGTACTTC
TRBD2	once	TRBV9	14	TRBJ2-7	CASSPSAGAYEQYF	TGTGCCAGCAGCCCCTCAGCGGGGGCCTACGAGCAGTACTTC
TRBD1	.	TRBV24-1	16	TRBJ2-2	CATSAPDRVGTGELFF	TGTGCCACCAGTGCCCCCGACAGGGTTGGCACCGGGGAGCTGTTTTTT
.	.	TRBV5-1	15	TRBJ1-1	CASSFWGDQNTEAFF	TGCGCCAGCAGCTTCTGGGGGGATCAGAACACTGAAGCTTTCTTT
.	.	TRBV7-8	13	TRBJ1-2	CASSLGLNYGYTF	TGTGCCAGCAGCCTGGGCCTTAACTATGGCTACACCTTC
.	once	TRBV18	16	TRBJ1-5	CASSPPPGGSNQPQHF	TGTGCCAGCTCACCACCCCCAGGTGGTAGCAATCAGCCCCAGCATTTT
.	.	TRBV5-1	14	TRBJ2-2	CASSSGLPNGELFF	TGCGCCAGCAGCTCGGGACTCCCTAACGGGGAGCTGTTTTTT
TRBD1	few	TRBV5-1	15	TRBJ1-2	CASSSTGAGNYGYTF	TGCGCCAGCAGCTCCACAGGGGCCGGGAACTATGGCTACACCTTC
.	.	TRBV5-1	14	TRBJ1-1	CASSLPGANTEAFF	TGCGCCAGCAGCTTGCCAGGGGCTAACACTGAAGCTTTCTTT
TRBD1	.	TRBV19	16	TRBJ2-3	CASSKGTGKHTDTQYF	TGTGCCAGTAGTAAAGGGACAGGGAAACACACAGATACGCAGTATTTT
TRBD1	.	TRBV5-4	15	TRBJ2-1	CASSSGQGVYNEQFF	TGTGCCAGCAGCTCCGGACAGGGGGTTTACAATGAGCAGTTCTTC
.	.	TRBV6-6	12	TRBJ2-2	CAINRSLGELFF	TGTGCCATCAACAGGTCTCTCGGGGAGCTGTTTTTT
.	.	TRBV28	14	TRBJ1-2	CASSLDRMGYGYTF	TGTGCCAGCAGTCTAGACAGAATGGGGTATGGCTACACCTTC
.	.	TRBV2	13	TRBJ1-5	CASSEDRDQPQHF	TGTGCCAGCAGTGAAGACAGGGATCAGCCCCAGCATTTT
TRBD2	.	TRBV5-4	17	TRBJ2-3	CASSRTSGGTSTDTQYF	TGTGCCAGCAGCCGGACTAGCGGGGGGACTAGCACAGATACGCAGTATTTT
TRBD1	.	TRBV5-1	17	TRBJ2-2	CASSPRGGQGATGELFF	TGCGCCAGCAGCCCCCGAGGGGGGCAGGGGGCTACCGGGGAGCTGTTTTTT
.	.	TRBV18	14	TRBJ1-6	CASSPGLDNSPLHF	TGTGCCAGCTCACCAGGTTTAGATAATTCACCCCTCCACTTT
TRBD1	.	TRBV5-1	15	TRBJ1-1	CASSLPGTGKTEAFF	TGCGCCAGCAGCTTGCCGGGGACAGGGAAGACTGAAGCTTTCTTT
TRBD2	.	TRBV7-9	16	TRBJ2-1	CASSHPRGGAYNEQFF	TGTGCCAGCAGCCACCCGCGGGGGGGGGCCTACAATGAGCAGTTCTTC
.	.	TRBV27	19	TRBJ2-2	CASSLSYPLRSRPPGELFF	TGTGCCAGCAGTTTATCGTACCCGCTCAGGTCCAGGCCCCCCGGGGAGCTGTTTTTT
.	.	TRBV3-1/TRBV3-2	13	TRBJ1-2	CASSQDSRGGYTF	TGTGCCAGCAGCCAAGATAGTAGGGGGGGCTACACCTTC
.	.	TRBV30	13	TRBJ2-7	CAWSRGYSYEQYF	TGTGCCTGGAGTCGGGGGTACTCCTACGAGCAGTACTTC
TRBD1	.	TRBV6-1	15	TRBJ2-4	CASSEAGRQGNIQYF	TGTGCCAGCAGTGAAGCGGGGCGACAGGGAAACATTCAGTACTTC
.	.	TRBV30	13	TRBJ1-1	CAWSFLMNTEAFF	TGTGCCTGGAGCTTCCTTATGAACACTGAAGCTTTCTTT
.	.	TRBV7-9	14	TRBJ2-1	CAILTRWGHNEQFF	TGTGCCATCCTGACCCGATGGGGCCACAATGAGCAGTTCTTC
.	.	TRBV14	14	TRBJ1-1	CASSRQTLLREAFF	TGTGCCAGCAGCCGACAGACATTGCTACGTGAAGCTTTCTTT
.	.	TRBV4-1	14	TRBJ1-5	CASSQERVNQPQHF	TGCGCCAGCAGCCAAGAGCGGGTCAATCAGCCCCAGCATTTT
TRBD1	.	TRBV24-1	16	TRBJ2-3	CATSDQDRAFSDTQYF	TGTGCCACCAGTGACCAGGACAGGGCGTTTTCAGATACGCAGTATTTT
TRBD1	.	TRBV6-1	15	TRBJ1-5	CASSDTGGLSQPQHF	TGTGCCAGCAGTGACACAGGGGGCCTCTCCCAGCCCCAGCATTTT
.	.	TRBV18	14	TRBJ2-7	CASSPGRGSYEQYF	TGTGCCAGCTCACCAGGACGGGGGTCCTACGAGCAGTACTTC
TRBD2	few	TRBV5-4	13	TRBJ2-7	CASSSRLAGKEYF	TGTGCCAGCAGCTCGAGACTAGCGGGAAAAGAGTACTTC
.	.	TRBV7-2	15	TRBJ1-5	CASSRGEYSNQPQHF	TGTGCCAGCTCCCGGGGGGAGTATAGCAATCAGCCCCAGCATTTT